The 32 T cell receptor beta chains given below trace back to one sample, sequenced in a study of blood T cell repertoires in COVID-19. This table comes from immunoSEQ multiplex PCR, and its TCRdb copy is limited to in-frame clones, with some not included. Here the sample spans 100,000 to 150,000 clones, over 65% being singletons. Source material: peripheral blood. These TCRs come from a man aged 60 to 75 with acute or convalescent COVID-19.

This chain uses TRBV5-4 with TRBJ2-1; 7 positions agree with TRBD2. The germline gives CDR1 SGHNT, CDR2 YYREEE (reference sequence). The CDR3 sequence is 14 residues long. Losses at the gene ends were 2 bases for V and 8 bases for J; bases not matched to a gene: 7. The CDR3 DNA sequence: TGTGCCAGCAGCTTTACGGCGGGGGTAGATGAGCAGTTCTTC. Protein sequence: CASSFTAGVDEQFF.

The J gene is TRBJ1-3, the V gene TRBV7-2; D remains ambiguous. The germline CDR1 and CDR2 sequences are SGHTA and FQGNSA. Trimming took off 4 bases at V and 2 bases at J, with 9 bases between the two ends. The CDR3 loop spans 14 amino acids. The CDR3 DNA follows: TGTGCCAGCAGCTCTACAGTCGCTGGAAACACCATATATTTT. It encodes CASSSTVAGNTIYF.

The chain combines TRBV2 with TRBJ2-1; TRBD1 aligns across 8 bases. The V segment lost 5 bases and the J segment 9 bases; nucleotides outside the gene matches: 9. This CDR3 is 14 amino acids long. Germline CDR1 SNHLY, CDR2 FYNNEI. The CDR3 reads CASSIDRGDGEQFF. The CDR3 region has the DNA TGTGCCAGCAGTATCGACAGGGGAGACGGTGAGCAGTTCTTC.

The V gene is TRBV28, the J gene TRBJ1-2, with 7 positions matching TRBD1. Germline CDR1 reads MDHEN; CDR2 reads SYDVKM. The CDR3 sequence is 13 residues long. V lost 10 bases, J lost 4 bases, and 9 bases stayed unmatched. CDR3 residues: CAIRQGVSYGYTF. CDR3 nucleotides: TGTGCCATCCGACAGGGTGTAAGCTATGGCTACACCTTC.

V usage is TRBV6-5 and J usage is TRBJ2-2; D gene unclear. Trimming removed 7 bases from V and 0 bases from J, with 12 bases in between. The CDR3 loop spans 15 amino acids. Germline CDR1 and CDR2: MNHEY and SVGAGI. The CDR3, as DNA: TGTGCCAGCACCCTCCTGACACCGAACACCGGGGAGCTGTTTTTT. Translated: CASTLLTPNTGELFF.

This clone has just one count. This chain uses TRBV27 with TRBJ1-1; the match to TRBD1 covers 8 bases. Germline CDR1 reads MNHEY; CDR2 reads SMNVEV (reference sequence). This CDR3 has 14 residues. J gave up 5 bases and V 5 bases, and 7 bases lay outside the gene matches. The CDR3 region is CASSVSRGRTEAFF. The CDR3 DNA reads as TGTGCCAGCAGTGTCTCCAGGGGGCGGACTGAAGCTTTCTTT.

The chain uses TRBV5-4 and TRBJ2-7; 8 bases are shared with TRBD2. With 0 bases clipped from V and 2 bases from J, the junction kept 4 bases outside the gene matches. The CDR3 is made up of 15 amino acids. Germline CDR1 and CDR2: SGHNT and YYREEE (reference sequence). CDR3 region: CASSLAGGVPYEQYF. CDR3 sequence (DNA): TGTGCCAGCAGCTTGGCGGGAGGGGTCCCCTACGAGCAGTACTTC.

The chain is built from TRBV20-1 and TRBJ2-3; 7 nucleotides line up with TRBD1. The V and J ends lost 3 bases and 3 bases, in that order; junction bases with no gene match: 6. CDR3 size: 14 residues. Looked up from germline, CDR1 is DFQATT and CDR2 is SNEGSKA (reference sequence). This CDR3 reads CSASSATGTDTQYF. The CDR3 region has the DNA TGCAGTGCTAGTTCGGCGACAGGGACAGATACGCAGTATTTT.

The V and J genes are TRBV6-4 and TRBJ2-2; 9 nucleotides line up with TRBD2. CDR1 and CDR2 from the germline V gene are MRHNA and SNTAGT. The junction had 6 bases not matched to a gene; V was cut back by 5 bases and J by 2 bases. The CDR3 totals 16 residues. CDR3 DNA sequence: TGTGCCAGCAGTCTCCACCTAGCGGGAAACACCGGGGAGCTGTTTTTT. Protein product: CASSLHLAGNTGELFF.

This chain joins TRBV2 and TRBJ2-7; 12 nucleotides align to TRBD2. This CDR3 region has 15 residues. The germline CDR1 and CDR2 sequences are SNHLY and FYNNEI. Losses at the gene ends were 4 bases for V and 5 bases for J; bases not matched to a gene: 6. CDR3 region: CASSGRLAGAHEQYF. The DNA of the CDR3 is TGTGCCAGCAGTGGAAGACTAGCGGGAGCACACGAGCAGTACTTC.

The chain recombines TRBV6-5 with TRBJ1-1, with TRBD1 as a possible D gene (5 bases). Germline CDR1 MNHEY, CDR2 SVGAGI. Deletions cut 6 bases from V and 3 bases from J, with 11 bases between. The CDR3 extends over 13 amino acids. CDR3 sequence: CASSRRGDTEAFF. The CDR3 bases are TGTGCCAGCAGCCGCCGGGGGGACACTGAAGCTTTCTTT.

The chain carries TRBV4-3 and TRBJ2-1; TRBD2 matches at 9 bases. Per the germline V gene, CDR1 is LGHNA and CDR2 is YSLEER. The CDR3 length is 16 residues. J gave up 5 bases and V 2 bases, and 7 bases lay outside the gene matches. CDR3 loop: CASSQSPSGINNEQFF. CDR3 in DNA: TGCGCCAGCAGCCAAAGTCCTAGCGGGATAAACAATGAGCAGTTCTTC.

V is TRBV9 and J is TRBJ1-6; TRBD1 might be the D (5 bases). The CDR3 spans 14 residues. Germline CDR1 SGDLS, CDR2 YYNGEE. V dropped 7 bases and J dropped 7 bases, with 15 bases sitting between them. The CDR3 reads CASSKAQGNSPLHF. In nucleotides, the CDR3 is TGTGCCAGCTCTAAGGCTCAGGGCAATTCACCCCTCCACTTT.

The chain carries TRBV28 and TRBJ2-4; 10 nucleotides match TRBD1. The CDR3 length is 19 residues. Trimming took 1 base from V and 0 from J; bases not matched to a gene: 9. Germline loops: CDR1 MDHEN, CDR2 SYDVKM. In DNA form, the CDR3 reads TGTGCCAGCAGTTTATTTGACAGGGGGCGGGCTCTAGCCAAAAACATTCAGTACTTC. Translated: CASSLFDRGRALAKNIQYF.

The gene calls are TRBV30 and TRBJ2-1; TRBD2 matches at 8 bases. Germline assignment: CDR1 GTSNPN and CDR2 SVGIG (reference sequence). Trimming at V came to 2 bases and at J to 7 bases, leaving 10 bases not matched to a gene. The CDR3 spans 15 residues. DNA for the CDR3: TGTGCCTGGAGTTGGACGGGAGGGCCTTATAATGAGCAGTTCTTC. This encodes CAWSWTGGPYNEQFF.

CDR3 nucleotides: TGTGCCAGCAGTGAAGTGGTAGCACGGAGCTCTGGAAACACCATATATTTT. Protein: CASSEVVARSSGNTIYF. The chain couples TRBV6-1 to TRBJ1-3, with D unclear. This CDR3 is 17 amino acids long. Trimming removed 1 base at V and 0 bases at J, with 13 bases between. Germline-derived CDR1 and CDR2 are MNHNS and SASEGT.

The J gene is TRBJ2-3, the V gene TRBV28; the match to TRBD1 covers 11 bases. This CDR3 is built from 18 residues. The V segment lost 5 bases and the J segment 3 bases; nucleotides outside the gene matches: 13. CDR1 and CDR2 from the germline V gene are MDHEN and SYDVKM. CDR3 protein: CASSPRGQGARGTDTQYF. CDR3 DNA sequence: TGTGCCAGCAGTCCCCGAGGACAGGGGGCGCGCGGTACAGATACGCAGTATTTT.

The chain couples TRBV9 to TRBJ2-7, with D possibly being TRBD1 (6 bases). The ends were cut back, 0 bases at V and 3 bases at J, with 10 bases in the middle. Germline loops: CDR1 SGDLS, CDR2 YYNGEE. This CDR3 has 14 amino acids. The CDR3 loop reads CASSVGDKIYEQYF. The CDR3 region has the DNA TGTGCCAGCAGCGTAGGGGACAAGATCTACGAGCAGTACTTC. Using reference TRBV9 and TRBJ2-7 for the parts outside the CDR3, the full variable domain is DSGVTQTPKHLITATGQRVTLRCSPRSGDLSVYWYQQSLDQGLQFLIQYYNGEERAKGNILERFSAQQFPDLHSELNLSSLELGDSALYFCASSVGDKIYEQYFGPGTRLTVT.

This chain connects TRBV7-2 to TRBJ2-3, with TRBD2 matching over 13 bases. CDR3 size: 17 residues. V lost 3 bases and J lost 1; bases outside the gene matches: 4. The germline gives CDR1 SGHTA, CDR2 FQGNSA. Here the CDR3 reads CASSFTSGRGGTDTQYF. The CDR3 region has the DNA TGTGCCAGCAGCTTTACTAGCGGGAGGGGGGGCACAGATACGCAGTATTTT.

The chain links TRBV5-1 to TRBJ1-3, with 7 positions matching TRBD1. The CDR3 has 15 amino acids. J lost 3 bases, V lost 4 bases, and 7 bases had no gene match. Germline V CDR1 and CDR2: SGHRS, YFSETQ. The CDR3 region has the DNA TGCGCCAGCAGCCCTCGGACAGGCGATGGAAACACCATATATTTT. Translation: CASSPRTGDGNTIYF. Full variable domain (rest looked up from reference TRBV5-1 and TRBJ1-3): KAGVTQTPRYLIKTRGQQVTLSCSPISGHRSVSWYQQTPGQGLQFLFEYFSETQRNKGNFPGRFSGRQFSNSRSEMNVSTLELGDSALYLCASSPRTGDGNTIYFGEGSWLTVV.

V is TRBV5-1 and J is TRBJ2-7, with 10 bases matching TRBD2. V dropped 2 bases and J dropped 6; count of bases not matched to a gene: 2. The CDR3 length is 13 residues. Germline V lookup: CDR1 SGHRS, CDR2 YFSETQ. The CDR3 here is CASSFSGRGEQYF. CDR3 DNA sequence: TGCGCCAGCAGCTTCAGCGGGAGGGGCGAGCAGTACTTC.

J is TRBJ2-1 and V is TRBV6-2 or TRBV6-3; 13 positions match TRBD2. Per germline, CDR1 MNHEY and CDR2 SVGEGT. J lost 8 bases, V lost 6 bases, and 7 bases had no gene match. This CDR3 has 15 residues. The CDR3 loop is CASSDRLAGGHEQFF. The CDR3 coding sequence is TGTGCCAGCAGCGACCGACTAGCGGGGGGCCATGAGCAGTTCTTC.

The V call is TRBV28, the J call TRBJ2-7; D is undetermined. From germline, CDR1 is MDHEN and CDR2 SYDVKM. The CDR3 totals 15 residues. Between the trimmed V and J ends, which lost 4 bases and 1 base, there was a span of 14 bases. The CDR3: CASSSGPTRSYEQYF. CDR3 nucleotide sequence: TGTGCCAGCAGTTCAGGCCCCACGAGATCCTACGAGCAGTACTTC.

The chain couples TRBV27 to TRBJ2-1; D is perhaps TRBD2 (5 bases). Trimming removed 0 bases from V and 8 bases from J, with 17 bases in between. The CDR3 extends over 16 amino acids. CDR1 is MNHEY and CDR2 is SMNVEV in the germline V gene (reference sequence). The chain's CDR3 is CASSLSGGRAVDEQFF. CDR3 DNA sequence: TGTGCCAGCAGTTTATCGGGTGGGAGAGCGGTAGATGAGCAGTTCTTC.

The chain uses TRBV9 and TRBJ2-7, with 10 bases matching TRBD2. The germline CDR1 and CDR2 sequences are SGDLS and YYNGEE. The length of the CDR3 is 15 residues. V lost 0 bases, J lost 3 bases, and 3 bases stayed unmatched. In DNA form, the CDR3 reads TGTGCCAGCAGCGTAGGCCCTAGCGGGAGCTACGAGCAGTACTTC. Its protein is CASSVGPSGSYEQYF. The full variable domain, with the rest looked up from reference TRBV9 and TRBJ2-7, is DSGVTQTPKHLITATGQRVTLRCSPRSGDLSVYWYQQSLDQGLQFLIQYYNGEERAKGNILERFSAQQFPDLHSELNLSSLELGDSALYFCASSVGPSGSYEQYFGPGTRLTVT.

The chain has TRBV7-9 and TRBJ1-5; TRBD1 is a possible D gene (5 bases). The V end lost 3 bases, the J end lost 6 bases, and 9 bases lay between the germline ends. The CDR3 is 13 residues long. CDR1 is SEHNR, CDR2 FQNEAQ, per germline (reference sequence). DNA for the CDR3: TGTGCCAGCAGCTTGGGGGAGGGTCAGCCCCAGCATTTT. Its translation is CASSLGEGQPQHF.

This sequence joins TRBV3-1 (or the pseudogene TRBV3-2) and TRBJ2-1, with TRBD2 as a possible D gene (6 bases). Looked up from germline, CDR1 is LGHDT and CDR2 is YNNKEL (reference sequence). Trimming stripped 5 bases from V and 4 bases from J, with 12 bases between. This CDR3 region has 14 residues. The CDR3 DNA is TGTGCCAGCAGCGCCATAAGCGGGTACAATGAGCAGTTCTTC. It translates to CASSAISGYNEQFF.

The gene calls are TRBV9 and TRBJ2-2; perhaps TRBD2 as D (6 bases). Germline-derived CDR1 and CDR2 are SGDLS and YYNGEE. V was cut by 4 bases and J by 4 bases, with 14 bases left in between. The CDR3 has 15 residues. Written as DNA, the CDR3 is TGTGCCAGCAGCCTGAGGGACTCCAGCACCGGGGAGCTGTTTTTT. Protein sequence: CASSLRDSSTGELFF.

The chain carries TRBV12-3 or TRBV12-4 and TRBJ1-5; D is unclear. This CDR3 contains 12 residues. V dropped 6 bases and J dropped 9 bases, with 12 bases sitting between them. CDR3 sequence: CASSLGPTPQHF. The CDR3 DNA follows: TGTGCCAGCAGCCTTGGGCCTACGCCCCAGCATTTT.

CDR3 in amino acids: CASSPGGGNQPQHF. CDR3 sequence (DNA): TGTGCCAGCAGCCCCGGGGGGGGCAATCAGCCCCAGCATTTT. This chain joins TRBV6-2 or TRBV6-3 and TRBJ1-5; TRBD1 is a possible D gene (5 bases). Deletions cut 6 bases from V and 2 bases from J, with 11 bases between. Germline lookup yields CDR1 MNHEY and CDR2 SVGEGT. This CDR3 has 14 amino acids.

The rearrangement uses TRBV19 and TRBJ1-1, with 7 bases lining up with TRBD1. This CDR3 has 14 amino acids. Germline V gene sequence: CDR1 LNHDA, CDR2 SQIVND (reference sequence). Trimming at V came to 5 bases and at J to 0 bases, leaving 3 bases not matched to a gene. In nucleotides, the CDR3 is TGTGCCAGTAGTTGGGGACAGATGAACACTGAAGCTTTCTTT. Its translation is CASSWGQMNTEAFF.

This chain connects TRBV27 to TRBJ1-2; D is ambiguous. V lost 8 bases, J lost 0 bases, and 16 bases lay in between. This CDR3 has 15 residues. Germline V lookup: CDR1 MNHEY, CDR2 SMNVEV (reference sequence). The CDR3 DNA reads TGTGCCAGCGCCTCAGGAAAGTTGGCTAACTATGGCTACACCTTC. Translated, it gives CASASGKLANYGYTF.